These T cell receptor beta chains were read from a single sample in a study of blood T cell repertoires in COVID-19. Some clones are missing from TCRdb's copy, which holds only in-frame ones; the method was immunoSEQ multiplex PCR. The sample has 65,000 to 80,000 clones, roughly 90% seen once. The sequencing sample was made of peripheral blood. These receptors were collected from a man in his fifties or sixties with active COVID-19. Both conserved end residues are part of each CDR3. The D gene is left open where the match is weak. Expanded clones are given a class, and other clones once, few, many or no size at all.

size,V,J,D,DNA,CDR3
NA,TRBV4-1,TRBJ2-3,TRBD2,TGCGCCAGCAGCCACCGATCGAAGGGACTAGCGGGGGATCCCTCCACAGATACGCAGTATTTT,CASSHRSKGLAGDPSTDTQYF
NA,TRBV6-2/TRBV6-3,TRBJ2-7,TRBD2,TGTGCCAGCAGTGACCGGGAGGGCCCCTGGTACGAGCAGTACTTC,CASSDREGPWYEQYF
NA,TRBV5-4,TRBJ1-3,NA,TGTGCCAGCAGAAAGGAGGGTACTGGAAACACCATATATTTT,CASRKEGTGNTIYF
NA,TRBV5-1,TRBJ2-1,NA,TGCGCCAGCAGCTCCACAACAGGGTCCGTGTACAATGAGCAGTTCTTC,CASSSTTGSVYNEQFF
many,TRBV5-1,TRBJ1-2,NA,TGCGCCAGCAGCTTGGAGCACCCCTCGGGGGGCTACACCTTC,CASSLEHPSGGYTF
NA,TRBV6-5,TRBJ2-7,TRBD1,TGTGCCAGCAGCTACGGGTCGGGACAGGGCTACGAGCAGTACTTC,CASSYGSGQGYEQYF
NA,TRBV6-6,TRBJ1-5,NA,TGTGCCACCGAAAGAGATCAGCCCCAGCATTTT,CATERDQPQHF
NA,TRBV19,TRBJ2-7,NA,TGTGCCAGTAGTGGCTCCGGGGGCTACGAGCAGTACTTC,CASSGSGGYEQYF
once,TRBV11-1,TRBJ2-5,NA,TGTGCCAGCAGCCGTCATACAACACAAGAGACCCAGTACTTC,CASSRHTTQETQYF
NA,TRBV2,TRBJ1-3,NA,TGTGCCAGCAGCTTGGGGCGAAACACCATATATTTT,CASSLGRNTIYF
NA,TRBV30,TRBJ1-5,NA,TGTGCCTGGAGTGTACAGGGCAGGACCAATCAGCCCCAGCATTTT,CAWSVQGRTNQPQHF
NA,TRBV6-2/TRBV6-3,TRBJ1-5,NA,TGTGCCAGCAGTTACGGGGGGGGTCCTTTCAATCAGCCCCAGCATTTT,CASSYGGGPFNQPQHF
NA,TRBV5-6,TRBJ1-1,TRBD1,TGTGCCAGCAGCCCGGGGACAGGGATAAGGACCACTGAAGCTTTCTTT,CASSPGTGIRTTEAFF
NA,TRBV5-8,TRBJ1-4,NA,TGTGCCAGCAGCTTTAGCAGGGCAACTAATGAAAAACTGTTTTTT,CASSFSRATNEKLFF
NA,TRBV19,TRBJ2-1,TRBD2,TGTGCCAGTAGTATCAGTAGCGGGACCTCGAATGAGCAGTTCTTC,CASSISSGTSNEQFF
NA,TRBV28,TRBJ2-1,NA,TGTGCCAGCAGCAGACTAGTCGAAGAGCAGTTCTTC,CASSRLVEEQFF
NA,TRBV29-1,TRBJ2-3,NA,TGCAGCGTTGAAGTTGGTCAGGGTGATACGCAGTATTTT,CSVEVGQGDTQYF
NA,TRBV24-1,TRBJ2-1,NA,TGTGCCACCAGTGATTCCAGCAGGGATGAGCAGTTCTTC,CATSDSSRDEQFF
NA,TRBV5-1,TRBJ1-5,TRBD1,TGCGCCAGCAGCCCAAATGGACAGGATGATCAGCCCCAGCATTTT,CASSPNGQDDQPQHF
NA,TRBV4-1,TRBJ2-5,NA,TGCGCCAGCAGCCAACGGGACACCTCGGAGACCCAGTACTTC,CASSQRDTSETQYF
NA,TRBV10-3,TRBJ1-5,TRBD1,TGTGCCATCAGTGAGGGGACCGGGACAGGACCTCGTCAGCCCCAGCATTTT,CAISEGTGTGPRQPQHF
NA,TRBV7-2,TRBJ2-1,TRBD2,TGTGCCAGCAGCCAAAGTAGCGGGGGGGGATCAGACCACTACAATGAGCAGTTCTTC,CASSQSSGGGSDHYNEQFF
NA,TRBV5-5,TRBJ2-7,NA,TGTGCCAGCAGCTTACAAGCCGGGACACCCCACGAGCAGTACTTC,CASSLQAGTPHEQYF
NA,TRBV18,TRBJ1-1,NA,TGTGCCAGCTCACCGAGGACAGAGAACACTGAAGCTTTCTTT,CASSPRTENTEAFF
NA,TRBV6-5,TRBJ1-4,TRBD1,TGTGCCAGCGGGGACAGACCTAATGAAAAACTGTTTTTT,CASGDRPNEKLFF
NA,TRBV9,TRBJ2-1,NA,TGTGCCAGCAGCGTAAAAGAGGGCTCCTACAATGAGCAGTTCTTC,CASSVKEGSYNEQFF
NA,TRBV27,TRBJ1-1,NA,TGTGCCAGCGCGCTCTGGCAGGGCAGTGAAGCTTTCTTT,CASALWQGSEAFF
NA,TRBV18,TRBJ2-1,NA,TGTGCCAGCTCACCCCCCACGAGGGTGGGGGAGCAGTTCTTC,CASSPPTRVGEQFF
NA,TRBV7-2,TRBJ2-7,NA,TGTGCCAGCTCGGGGACTGGCTACGAGCAGTACTTC,CASSGTGYEQYF